This TCR beta chain was identified in a study of follicular helper T cells after annual influenza vaccination. About the study: Across the 2013-2014, 2014-2015 and 2015-2016 vaccination seasons, some subjects were resampled. Study results and limitations: Day 7 ICOS+CD38+ clones later appeared mostly in ICOS-CD38- cTfh. ICOS+CD38+ cTfh clonality tracked population frequency, and its change tracked circulating plasmablast change.

This sample's time point: 2015-2016 season, 7 days after influenza vaccination. Vaccine contraindications, substance abuse, HIV/AIDS, active malignancy and active illness excluded donors. Only in-frame clones appear in the TCRdb table, and some are missing; sequencing was by immunoSEQ multiplex PCR. This table holds roughly 600 clones, approximately 80% found once. Of note for this clone: The antigen is unknown.

This CDR3 is 16 amino acids long. Germline V gives CDR1 SQVTM, CDR2 ANQGSEA. Trimming removed 0 bases at V and 0 bases at J, with 14 bases between. The specimen was CXCR5+ CD38+ circulating T follicular helper cells from blood, collected 7 days after influenza vaccination. Subset in this sample: circulating Tfh, non-naive CD4+CXCR5+PD-1+ (ICOS+CD38+ or ICOS-CD38-). The sequence derives from an adult who received the influenza vaccine. The V and J genes are TRBV29-1 and TRBJ1-1, with D maybe TRBD1 (6 bases). CDR3 sequence (DNA): TGCAGCGTTGAAGATCGACAGGCCAGCATGAACACTGAAGCTTTCTTT. Protein product: CSVEDRQASMNTEAFF. Supplemented by reference TRBV29-1 and TRBJ1-1, the full variable domain reads SAVISQKPSRDICQRGTSLTIQCQVDSQVTMMFWYRQQPGQSLTLIATANQGSEATYESGFVIDKFPISRPNLTFSTLTVSNMSPEDSSIYLCSVEDRQASMNTEAFFGQGTRLTVV.